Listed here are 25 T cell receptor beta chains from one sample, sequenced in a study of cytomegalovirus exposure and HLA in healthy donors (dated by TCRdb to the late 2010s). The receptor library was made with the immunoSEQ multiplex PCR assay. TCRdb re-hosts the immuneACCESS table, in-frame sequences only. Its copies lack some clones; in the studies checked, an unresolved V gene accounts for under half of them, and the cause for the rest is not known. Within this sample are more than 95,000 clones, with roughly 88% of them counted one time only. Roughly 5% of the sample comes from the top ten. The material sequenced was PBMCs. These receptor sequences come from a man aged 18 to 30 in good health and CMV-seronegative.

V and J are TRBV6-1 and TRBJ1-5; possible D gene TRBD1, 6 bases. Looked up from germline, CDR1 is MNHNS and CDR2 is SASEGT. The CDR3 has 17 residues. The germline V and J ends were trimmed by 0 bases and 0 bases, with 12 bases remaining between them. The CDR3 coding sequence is TGTGCCAGCAGTGAAGCGACAGGTACACATAGCAATCAGCCCCAGCATTTT. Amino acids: CASSEATGTHSNQPQHF.

The CDR3 bases are TGTGCCAGCAGCCCCCTGGGACTAGCGGGGGGGTTTGCCAAAAACATTCAGTACTTC. It translates to CASSPLGLAGGFAKNIQYF. The chain employs TRBV7-6 and TRBJ2-4, with 16 nucleotides matching TRBD2. With 5 bases clipped from V and 1 base from J, the junction kept 8 bases outside the gene matches. CDR1 is SGHVS and CDR2 is FNYEAQ in the germline V gene. The CDR3 loop spans 19 amino acids.

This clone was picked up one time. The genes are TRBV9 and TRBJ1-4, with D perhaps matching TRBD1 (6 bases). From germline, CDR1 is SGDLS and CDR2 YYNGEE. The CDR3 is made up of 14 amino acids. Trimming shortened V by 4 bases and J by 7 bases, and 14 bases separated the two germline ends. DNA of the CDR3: TGTGCCAGCAGCCTGGACAGTCTGGGTGAAAAACTGTTTTTT. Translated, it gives CASSLDSLGEKLFF. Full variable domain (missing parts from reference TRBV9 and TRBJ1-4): DSGVTQTPKHLITATGQRVTLRCSPRSGDLSVYWYQQSLDQGLQFLIQYYNGEERAKGNILERFSAQQFPDLHSELNLSSLELGDSALYFCASSLDSLGEKLFFGSGTQLSVL.

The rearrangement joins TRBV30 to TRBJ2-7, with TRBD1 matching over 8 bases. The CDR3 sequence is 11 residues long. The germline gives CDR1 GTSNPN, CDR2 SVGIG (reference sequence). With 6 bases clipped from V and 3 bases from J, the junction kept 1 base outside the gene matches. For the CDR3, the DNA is TGTGCCTGCGGACAGGGCTACGAGCAGTACTTC. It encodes CACGQGYEQYF.

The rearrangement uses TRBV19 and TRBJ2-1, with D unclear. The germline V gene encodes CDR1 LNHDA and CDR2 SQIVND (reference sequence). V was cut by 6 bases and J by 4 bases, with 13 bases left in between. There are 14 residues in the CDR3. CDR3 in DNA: TGTGCCAGTAGCTATAGCCTTACTTACAATGAGCAGTTCTTC. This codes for CASSYSLTYNEQFF.

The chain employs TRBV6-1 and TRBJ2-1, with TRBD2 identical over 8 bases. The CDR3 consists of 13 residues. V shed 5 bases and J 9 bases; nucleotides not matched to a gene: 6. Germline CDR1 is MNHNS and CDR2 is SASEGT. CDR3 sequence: CASSSSGTSEQFF. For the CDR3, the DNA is TGTGCCAGCAGTTCCTCCGGGACTAGTGAGCAGTTCTTC.

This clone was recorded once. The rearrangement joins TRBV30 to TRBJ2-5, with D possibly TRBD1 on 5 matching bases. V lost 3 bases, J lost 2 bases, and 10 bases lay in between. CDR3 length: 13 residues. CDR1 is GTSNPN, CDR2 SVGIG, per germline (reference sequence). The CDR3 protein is CAWRGPKQETQYF. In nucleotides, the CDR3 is TGTGCCTGGAGGGGGCCCAAGCAAGAGACCCAGTACTTC.

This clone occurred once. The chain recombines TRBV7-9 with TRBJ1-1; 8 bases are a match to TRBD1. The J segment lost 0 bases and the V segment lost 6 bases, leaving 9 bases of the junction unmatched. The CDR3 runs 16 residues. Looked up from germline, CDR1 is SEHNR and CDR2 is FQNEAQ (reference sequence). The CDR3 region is CASSRTGRGMNTEAFF. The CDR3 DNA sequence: TGTGCCAGCAGTCGGACAGGGAGGGGAATGAACACTGAAGCTTTCTTT.

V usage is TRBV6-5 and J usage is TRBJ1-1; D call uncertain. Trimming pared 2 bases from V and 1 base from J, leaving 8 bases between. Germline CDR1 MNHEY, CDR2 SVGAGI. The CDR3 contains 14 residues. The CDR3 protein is CASSYPGGNTEAFF. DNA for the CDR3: TGTGCCAGCAGTTACCCGGGAGGGAACACTGAAGCTTTCTTT.

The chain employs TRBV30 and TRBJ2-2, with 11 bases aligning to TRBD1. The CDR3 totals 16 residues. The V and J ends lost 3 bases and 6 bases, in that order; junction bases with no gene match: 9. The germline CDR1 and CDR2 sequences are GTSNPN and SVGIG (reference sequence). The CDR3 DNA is TGTGCCTGGAGGGACAGGGGGCTAAGGGGGGCCGGGGAGCTGTTTTTT. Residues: CAWRDRGLRGAGELFF.

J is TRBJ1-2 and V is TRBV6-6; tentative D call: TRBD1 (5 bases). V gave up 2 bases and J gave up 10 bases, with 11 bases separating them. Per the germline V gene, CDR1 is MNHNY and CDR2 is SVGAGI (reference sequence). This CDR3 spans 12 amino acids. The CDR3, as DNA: TGTGCCAGCAGTTACGTGGGGCCCGACTACACCTTC. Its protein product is CASSYVGPDYTF.

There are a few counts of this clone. The CDR3 nucleotides are TGTGCCAGCAGTGCCTCTAGCGGGGGGAGCTCCTACAATGAGCAGTTCTTC. Encoded protein: CASSASSGGSSYNEQFF. The chain couples TRBV6-1 to TRBJ2-1; 11 nucleotides agree with TRBD2. J gave up 0 bases and V 4 bases, and 5 bases lay outside the gene matches. The CDR3 extends over 17 amino acids. Germline CDR1 and CDR2: MNHNS and SASEGT.

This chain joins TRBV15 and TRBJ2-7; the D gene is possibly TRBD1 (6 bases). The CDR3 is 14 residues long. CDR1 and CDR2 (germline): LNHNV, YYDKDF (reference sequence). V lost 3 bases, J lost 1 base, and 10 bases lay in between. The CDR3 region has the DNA TGTGCCACCAGCAGGTGGGGGCAATCCTACGAGCAGTACTTC. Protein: CATSRWGQSYEQYF.

The CDR3 here is CASSGGLAGDYEQYF. The CDR3 DNA reads as TGTGCCAGCAGCGGGGGACTAGCGGGAGATTACGAGCAGTACTTC. The V and J genes are TRBV13 and TRBJ2-7; 14 bases are a match to TRBD2. This CDR3 has 15 residues. Germline-derived CDR1 and CDR2 are PRHDT and FYEKMQ (reference sequence). Germline trimming cut 5 bases from V and 4 bases from J; bases unmatched to any gene: 4.

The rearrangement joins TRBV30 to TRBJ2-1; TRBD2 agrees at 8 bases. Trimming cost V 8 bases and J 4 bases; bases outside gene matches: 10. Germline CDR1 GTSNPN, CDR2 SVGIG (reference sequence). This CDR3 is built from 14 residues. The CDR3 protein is CAGTGGLGYNEQFF. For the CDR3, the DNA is TGTGCCGGTACGGGGGGACTAGGGTACAATGAGCAGTTCTTC.

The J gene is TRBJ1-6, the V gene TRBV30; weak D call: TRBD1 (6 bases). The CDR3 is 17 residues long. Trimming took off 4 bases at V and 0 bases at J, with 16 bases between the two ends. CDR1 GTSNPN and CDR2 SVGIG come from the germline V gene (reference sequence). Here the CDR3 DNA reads TGTGCCTGGAATCCCGACAGGACGAGCTCCTATAATTCACCCCTCCACTTT. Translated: CAWNPDRTSSYNSPLHF.

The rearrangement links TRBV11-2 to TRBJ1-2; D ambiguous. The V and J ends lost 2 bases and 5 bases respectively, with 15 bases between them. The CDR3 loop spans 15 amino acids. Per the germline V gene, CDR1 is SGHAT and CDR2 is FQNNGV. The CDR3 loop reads CASSLNTVQTYGYTF. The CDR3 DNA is TGTGCCAGCAGCTTAAATACGGTACAGACATATGGCTACACCTTC.

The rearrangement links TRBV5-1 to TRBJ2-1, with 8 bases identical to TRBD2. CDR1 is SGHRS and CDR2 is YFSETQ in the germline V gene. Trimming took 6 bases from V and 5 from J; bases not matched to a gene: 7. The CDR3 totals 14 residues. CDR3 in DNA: TGCGCCAGCAAAGGTTTGCGGGGGGACAATGAGCAGTTCTTC. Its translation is CASKGLRGDNEQFF.

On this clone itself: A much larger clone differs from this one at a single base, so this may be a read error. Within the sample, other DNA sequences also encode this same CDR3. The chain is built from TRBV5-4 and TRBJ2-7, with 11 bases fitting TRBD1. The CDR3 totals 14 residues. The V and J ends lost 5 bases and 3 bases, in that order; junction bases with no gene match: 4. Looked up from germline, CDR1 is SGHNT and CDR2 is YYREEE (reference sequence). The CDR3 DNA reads TGTGCCAGCAGTCCCGGGACAGGGGGCTACGAGCAGTACTTC. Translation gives CASSPGTGGYEQYF.

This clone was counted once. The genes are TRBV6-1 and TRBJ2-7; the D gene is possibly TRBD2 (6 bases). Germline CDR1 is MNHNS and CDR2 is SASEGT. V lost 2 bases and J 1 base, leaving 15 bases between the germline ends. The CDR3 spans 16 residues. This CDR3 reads CASSEWGGEVSYEQYF. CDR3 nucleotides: TGTGCCAGCAGTGAATGGGGCGGGGAAGTATCCTACGAGCAGTACTTC.

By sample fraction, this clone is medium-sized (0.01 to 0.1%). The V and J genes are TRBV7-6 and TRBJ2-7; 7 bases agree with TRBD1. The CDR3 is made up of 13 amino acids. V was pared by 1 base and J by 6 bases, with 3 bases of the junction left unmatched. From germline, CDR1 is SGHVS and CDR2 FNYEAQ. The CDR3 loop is CASSLGQGPEQYF. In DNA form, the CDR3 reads TGTGCCAGCAGCTTAGGACAGGGCCCCGAGCAGTACTTC.

CDR3 DNA: TGTGCCAGCAGCTCGATCCCATACTCTGCCTACGAGCAGTACTTC. It translates to CASSSIPYSAYEQYF. This sequence joins TRBV7-8 and TRBJ2-7, with no clear D. CDR1 and CDR2 from the germline V gene are SGHVS and FQNEAQ. This CDR3 comprises 15 residues. Trimming pared 4 bases from V and 2 bases from J, leaving 15 bases between.

CDR3 DNA sequence: TGTGCCAGCAGCTGGGGTAGCGGGAGAGACTCCTACAATGAGCAGTTCTTC. Protein product: CASSWGSGRDSYNEQFF. The chain is built from TRBV13 and TRBJ2-1, with TRBD2 matching 9 bases. This CDR3 comprises 17 residues. The trim removed 4 bases at V and 0 bases at J, leaving 7 bases unmatched. Germline CDR1 is PRHDT and CDR2 is FYEKMQ (reference sequence).

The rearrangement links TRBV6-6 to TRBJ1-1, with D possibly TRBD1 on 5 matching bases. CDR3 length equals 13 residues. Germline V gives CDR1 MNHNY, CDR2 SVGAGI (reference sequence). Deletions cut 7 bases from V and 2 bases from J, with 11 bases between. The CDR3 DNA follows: TGTGCCAGCATGGCAGGGACTAACACTGAAGCTTTCTTT. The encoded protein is CASMAGTNTEAFF.

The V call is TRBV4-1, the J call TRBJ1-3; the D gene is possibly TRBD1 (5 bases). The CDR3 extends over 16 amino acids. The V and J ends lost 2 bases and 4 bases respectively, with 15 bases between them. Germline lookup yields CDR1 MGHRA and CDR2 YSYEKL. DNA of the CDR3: TGCGCCAGCAGCCAATACTGGTCAGGGATGGGAAACACCATATATTTT. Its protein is CASSQYWSGMGNTIYF.